Listed below are T cell receptor beta chains from one sample, sequenced in a study of shared clonotypes between healthy human individuals. Clones were sequenced by immunoSEQ multiplex PCR, and TCRdb holds only the in-frame ones, with some missing. Among roughly 1,000,000 clones, around 78% were seen once, and the ten largest hold approximately 0.5%. Material for sequencing was memory CD4+ T cells from PBMCs. These receptors were obtained from a man between 18 and 29 years old in good health. Some clones in this sample may be carry-over from other donors' samples. CDR3s include the opening cysteine and the closing phenylalanine or tryptophan. Part of the rows lack a size; the others show once, few, many or a class for expanded clones.

v_call	clone_size	j_call	cdr3_length	cdr3_aa
TRBV14	.	TRBJ2-1	11	CASSRHREQFF
TRBV9	.	TRBJ2-5	15	CASSTGTADQETQYF
TRBV28	.	TRBJ1-4	15	CASSSGQGTNEKLFF
TRBV28	.	TRBJ2-3	15	CASSLQAGGADTQYF
TRBV18	.	TRBJ2-1	16	CASSPMDRGDYNEQFF
TRBV28	.	TRBJ1-3	15	CASGGGPLSGNTIYF
TRBV7-2	.	TRBJ1-2	13	CASSSLGILGYTF
TRBV7-2	.	TRBJ1-2	14	CASSLVPADYGYTF
TRBV5-5	.	TRBJ1-2	16	CASSPDAGQGPSGYTF
TRBV5-4	once	TRBJ2-7	14	CASSLEVSSYEQYF
TRBV6-6	.	TRBJ1-5	15	CASTLPGPRNQPQHF
TRBV5-6	.	TRBJ2-3	14	CASSFIPETDTQYF
TRBV28	.	TRBJ2-7	15	CASSRGGLQANEQYF
TRBV7-2	.	TRBJ2-2	16	CASSPTGRGVSGELFF
TRBV18	once	TRBJ2-6	15	CASSPPDSGANVLTF
TRBV6-4	.	TRBJ1-1	13	CASSDNRNTEAFF
TRBV2	few	TRBJ2-3	17	CASSGTSGRSSTDTQYF